This T cell receptor (beta chain) was observed in a study of T cell responses to AZD1222 COVID-19 vaccine. This CDR3 is 15 amino acids long. V lost 5 bases and J lost 5, with 18 bases in between. Per the germline V gene, CDR1 is LNHDA and CDR2 is SQIVND (reference sequence). The data were produced by immunoSEQ multiplex PCR, yet TCRdb's version contains in-frame clones alone and is incomplete. Counted here are tens of thousands of clones, around nine tenths occurring once; the ten biggest clones make up about 19%. Concerning this clone: The target antigen is unknown.

Notes on the study in general: Recipients of two AZD1222 doses showed rising Spike-specific TCR breadth and depth.

This chain uses TRBV19 with TRBJ1-2; a weak D match, TRBD1 (6 bases). Here the sequenced sample was peripheral blood, taken on day 0 of AZD1222 vaccination. This clonotype originated in an adult in good health. Here the CDR3 DNA reads TGTGCCAGTAGTTATAAGGGGGGGTTCCCTTATGGCTACACCTTC. It is translated as CASSYKGGFPYGYTF. Variable domain in full (rest from reference TRBV19 and TRBJ1-2): DGGITQSPKYLFRKEGQNVTLSCEQNLNHDAMYWYRQDPGQGLRLIYYSQIVNDFQKGDIAEGYSVSREKKESFPLTVTSAQKNPTAFYLCASSYKGGFPYGYTFGSGTRLTVV.